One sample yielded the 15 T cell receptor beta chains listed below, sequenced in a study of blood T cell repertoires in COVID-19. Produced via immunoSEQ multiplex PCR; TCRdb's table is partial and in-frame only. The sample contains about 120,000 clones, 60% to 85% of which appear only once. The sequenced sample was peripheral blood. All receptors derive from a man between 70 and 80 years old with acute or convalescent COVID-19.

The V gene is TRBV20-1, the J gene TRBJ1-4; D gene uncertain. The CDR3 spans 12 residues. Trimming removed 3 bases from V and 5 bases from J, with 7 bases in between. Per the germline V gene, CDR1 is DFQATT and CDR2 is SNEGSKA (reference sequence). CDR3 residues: CSASDPNEKLFF. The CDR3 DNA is TGCAGTGCTAGTGACCCAAATGAAAAACTGTTTTTT.

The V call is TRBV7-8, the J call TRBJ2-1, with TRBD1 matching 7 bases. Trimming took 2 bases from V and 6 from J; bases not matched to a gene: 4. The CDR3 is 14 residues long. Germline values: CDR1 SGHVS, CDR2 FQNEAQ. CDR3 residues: CASSLLTGINEQFF. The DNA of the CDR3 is TGTGCCAGCAGCTTATTGACAGGGATCAATGAGCAGTTCTTC.

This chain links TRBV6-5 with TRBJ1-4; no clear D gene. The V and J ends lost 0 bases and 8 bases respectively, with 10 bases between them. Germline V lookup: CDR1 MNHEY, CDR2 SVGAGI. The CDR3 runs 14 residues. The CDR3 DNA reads TGTGCCAGCAGTTACTCGCGGGAAAGCGAAAAACTGTTTTTT. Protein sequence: CASSYSRESEKLFF.

The chain's CDR3 is CASSLGTPGNTIYF. The CDR3 bases are TGCGCCAGCAGCCTCGGGACACCTGGAAACACCATATATTTT. This chain joins TRBV5-1 and TRBJ1-3; TRBD1 is a possible D gene (6 bases). This CDR3 contains 14 residues. Germline CDR1 and CDR2: SGHRS and YFSETQ. V shed 4 bases and J shed 2 bases, with 10 bases lying between them.

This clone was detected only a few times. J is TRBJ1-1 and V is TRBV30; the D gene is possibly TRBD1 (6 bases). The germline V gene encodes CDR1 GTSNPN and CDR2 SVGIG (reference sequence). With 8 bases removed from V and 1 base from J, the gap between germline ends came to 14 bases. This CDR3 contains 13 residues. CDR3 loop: CAGRGRRNTEAFF. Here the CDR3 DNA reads TGTGCCGGCAGGGGCAGAAGGAACACTGAAGCTTTCTTT.

This CDR3 is CASSDNKVRGTEAFF. The CDR3 DNA reads TGTGCCAGCAGTGATAACAAAGTCAGGGGAACTGAAGCTTTCTTT. V and J are TRBV2 and TRBJ1-1; D is possibly TRBD1 (6 bases). Germline CDR1 reads SNHLY; CDR2 reads FYNNEI. Trimming cost V 3 bases and J 5 bases, with 16 bases left between them. This CDR3 spans 15 amino acids.

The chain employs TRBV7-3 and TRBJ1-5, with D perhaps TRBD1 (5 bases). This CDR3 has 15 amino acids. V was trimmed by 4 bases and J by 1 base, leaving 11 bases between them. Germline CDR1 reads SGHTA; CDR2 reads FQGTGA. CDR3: CASSWTSLSNQPQHF. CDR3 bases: TGTGCCAGCAGCTGGACATCTCTGAGCAATCAGCCCCAGCATTTT.

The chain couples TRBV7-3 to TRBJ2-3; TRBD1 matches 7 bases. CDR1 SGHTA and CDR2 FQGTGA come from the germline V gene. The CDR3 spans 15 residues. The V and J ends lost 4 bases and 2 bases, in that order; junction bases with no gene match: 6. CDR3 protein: CASSSSGTDTDTQYF. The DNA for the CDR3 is TGTGCCAGCAGCTCCTCCGGGACAGACACAGATACGCAGTATTTT.

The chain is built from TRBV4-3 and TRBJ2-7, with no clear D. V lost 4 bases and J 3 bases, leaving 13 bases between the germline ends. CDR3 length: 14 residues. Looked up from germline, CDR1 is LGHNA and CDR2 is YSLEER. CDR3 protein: CASSREALDYEQYF. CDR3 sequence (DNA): TGCGCCAGCAGCCGAGAGGCCCTCGACTACGAGCAGTACTTC.

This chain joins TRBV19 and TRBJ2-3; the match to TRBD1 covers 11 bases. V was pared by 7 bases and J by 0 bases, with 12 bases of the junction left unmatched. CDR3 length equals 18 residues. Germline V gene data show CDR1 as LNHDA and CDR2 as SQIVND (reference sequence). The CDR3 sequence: CASNHGQGAQASTDTQYF. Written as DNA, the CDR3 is TGTGCCAGTAACCACGGACAGGGGGCACAGGCTAGCACAGATACGCAGTATTTT.

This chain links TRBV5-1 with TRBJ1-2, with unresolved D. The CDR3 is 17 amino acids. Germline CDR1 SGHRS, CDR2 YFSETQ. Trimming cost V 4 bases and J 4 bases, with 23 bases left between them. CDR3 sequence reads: CASSRDWGGSLAYGYTF. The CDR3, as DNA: TGCGCCAGCAGCCGGGATTGGGGAGGATCCCTTGCCTATGGCTACACCTTC.

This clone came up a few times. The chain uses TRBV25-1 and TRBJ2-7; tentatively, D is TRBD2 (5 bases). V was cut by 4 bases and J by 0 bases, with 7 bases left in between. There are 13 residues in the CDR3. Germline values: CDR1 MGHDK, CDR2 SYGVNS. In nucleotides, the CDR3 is TGTGCCAGCAGTGGCACTAGCTCCTACGAGCAGTACTTC. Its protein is CASSGTSSYEQYF.

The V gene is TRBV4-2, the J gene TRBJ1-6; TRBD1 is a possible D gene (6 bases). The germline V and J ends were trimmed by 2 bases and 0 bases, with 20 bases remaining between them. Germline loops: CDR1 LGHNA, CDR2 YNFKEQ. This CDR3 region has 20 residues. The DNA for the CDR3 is TGTGCCAGCAGCCAAAATACCGGGACACCCCGCGCCTCCTATAATTCACCCCTCCACTTT. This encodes CASSQNTGTPRASYNSPLHF.

In nucleotides, the CDR3 is TGTGCCAGTAGTATGCAACAGATGAACACTGAAGCTTTCTTT. Its protein product is CASSMQQMNTEAFF. The V and J genes are TRBV19 and TRBJ1-1; D remains unclear. Germline CDR1 is LNHDA and CDR2 is SQIVND (reference sequence). The CDR3 covers 14 residues. The ends were cut back, 3 bases at V and 0 bases at J, with 8 bases in the middle.

CDR3 sequence reads: CASSLVGASPLSYNSPLHF. Written as DNA, the CDR3 is TGTGCCAGCAGCTTAGTCGGAGCTTCACCTCTCTCCTATAATTCACCCCTCCACTTT. The chain carries TRBV11-2 and TRBJ1-6; D gene ambiguous. The CDR3 is 19 residues long. With 1 base removed from V and 0 bases from J, the gap between germline ends came to 16 bases. Germline values: CDR1 SGHAT, CDR2 FQNNGV. The whole variable domain, remainder taken from reference TRBV11-2 and TRBJ1-6, is EAGVAQSPRYKIIEKRQSVAFWCNPISGHATLYWYQQILGQGPKLLIQFQNNGVVDDSQLPKDRFSAERLKGVDSTLKIQPAKLEDSAVYLCASSLVGASPLSYNSPLHFGNGTRLTVT.